A single sample is the source of the 10 T cell receptor beta chains below, sequenced in a study of kidney transplant recipient with SARS-CoV-2 infection. MiXCR, run by TCRdb on the reads, gives a single entry per CDR3 protein. The top ten hold less than 8.5% of the sample, which has some 220,000 distinct CDR3 sequences, 25% to 30% seen once. The material sequenced was a blood sample, taken at baseline and on roughly day 110 from a kidney transplant recipient. The receptor set was obtained from a male patient aged 30 to 40 who had COVID-19 and was a kidney transplant recipient. A share of the T cells may be of graft donor origin.

Worth noting for this clonotype: This sequence may be a read error, since a much larger clone differs from it by one base. The chain has TRBV6-1 and TRBJ1-4; perhaps TRBD1 as D (6 bases). The CDR3 has 14 amino acids. Looked up from germline, CDR1 is MNHNS and CDR2 is SASEGT. The CDR3 region has the DNA TGTGCCAACAGTGAAGGTCGGGGGCAGGAAAAACTGTTTTTT. Amino acids: CANSEGRGQEKLFF.

This clonotype was counted many times. V gene TRBV16 combines with J gene TRBJ1-2, with D unclear. The CDR3 sequence is 17 residues long. V lost 5 bases to trimming and J lost 4 bases, with 23 bases between them. Germline lookup yields CDR1 KGHSY and CDR2 FQNENV. The CDR3 DNA reads as TGTGCCAGCAGCTGCATGGAGGTCGTTAGAAAGACCTATGGCTACACCTTC. Translated: CASSCMEVVRKTYGYTF.

The chain links TRBV4-1 to TRBJ2-5; TRBD2 is a possible D gene (6 bases). The CDR3 extends over 20 amino acids. Between the trimmed V and J ends, which lost 1 base and 1 base, there was a span of 25 bases. CDR1 and CDR2 (germline): MGHRA, YSYEKL. DNA for the CDR3: TGCGCCAGCAGCCAAGTGGCTAGCAGGCTTCTCCTGGGGGGCCAAGAGACCCAGTACTTC. Protein product: CASSQVASRLLLGGQETQYF.

This clonotype was found many times. The chain employs TRBV19 and TRBJ2-6; possibly TRBD1 or TRBD2 for D (6 bases each). The germline CDR1 and CDR2 sequences are LNHDA and SQIVND (reference sequence). Trimming took off 9 bases at V and 0 bases at J, with 12 bases between the two ends. CDR3 length equals 15 residues. The CDR3 protein is CASRQDYSGANVLTF. CDR3 sequence (DNA): TGTGCCAGCAGACAGGACTACTCTGGGGCCAACGTCCTGACTTTC.

The J gene is TRBJ2-1, the V gene TRBV4-3, with 7 bases lining up with TRBD2. The ends lost 3 bases at V and 8 bases at J; junction bases unmatched: 7. The CDR3 has 14 amino acids. The germline V gene has CDR1 LGHNA and CDR2 YSLEER. CDR3 region: CASSQSGVRDEQFF. The CDR3 DNA reads as TGCGCCAGCAGCCAGAGCGGGGTCAGGGATGAGCAGTTCTTC.

Comments on this clonotype: One base away lies a much larger clone, so this may be a sequencing read error. This chain connects TRBV3-1 to TRBJ1-3; no definite D call. Germline CDR1 reads LGHDT; CDR2 reads YNNKEL (reference sequence). Trimming removed 10 bases from V and 0 bases from J, with 13 bases in between. This CDR3 is built from 14 residues. The CDR3 here is CATMNSASGNTIYF. The CDR3 nucleotides are TGTGCCACCATGAACAGTGCCTCTGGAAACACCATATATTTT.

V and J are TRBV20-1 and TRBJ2-7, with TRBD2 identical over 8 bases. V was clipped by 5 bases and J by 7 bases; unmatched bases: 16. The CDR3 extends over 15 amino acids. The germline V gene encodes CDR1 DFQATT and CDR2 SNEGSKA (reference sequence). The CDR3 coding sequence is TGCAGTGCTGGTCCCGCGACTAGCGCTCTCCGGGAGCAGTACTTC. Translating gives CSAGPATSALREQYF.

Concerning this clonotype itself: A clone one base away is much larger, so this may be a read error. The V call is TRBV7-9, the J call TRBJ2-7; the D gene is possibly TRBD2 (6 bases). The CDR3 sequence is 16 residues long. Deletions cut 8 bases from V and 6 bases from J, with 26 bases between. Germline-derived CDR1 and CDR2 are SEHNR and FQNEAQ (reference sequence). The CDR3 is CASGYQRAHRFSEQYF. CDR3 DNA: TGTGCCAGCGGCTACCAGCGGGCCCACCGTTTTAGCGAGCAGTACTTC.

This sequence joins TRBV21-1 and TRBJ2-3. TRBV21-1 is classified as a pseudogene. The CDR3 is made up of 17 amino acids. The CDR3 nucleotides are TGTGCCAGCAGTTTCAAGTTAGCTACAGTCATGCAAGATACGCAGTATTTT. Its translation: CASSFKLATVMQDTQYF.

Notes on this clonotype: A much larger clone lies a single base off, so this may be a read error. The V gene is TRBV19, the J gene TRBJ1-4; 7 nucleotides line up with TRBD1. After removal of 0 bases from V and 5 bases from J, the junction contained 6 bases not matched to a gene. This CDR3 comprises 16 residues. Looked up from germline, CDR1 is LNHDA and CDR2 is SQIVND (reference sequence). CDR3 loop: CASSIEMGQRNEKLFF. The CDR3 DNA sequence: TGTGCCAGTAGTATAGAAATGGGACAGAGAAATGAAAAACTGTTTTTT.